Sequencing of this TCR beta chain was carried out in a study of CD8 T cells in ankylosing spondylitis. By quantitative 5'-RACE with molecular barcodes, the TCR beta libraries were made. TCRdb analysed the 5' RACE reads with MiXCR anew, one entry per CDR3 protein. The table has around 340,000 distinct CDR3 sequences, approximately 22% seen once; the top ten hold around 13%. This clonotype has only a few counts. Germline CDR1 is SQVTM and CDR2 is ANQGSEA. The length of the CDR3 is 13 residues. V gave up 7 bases and J gave up 1 base; unmatched junction bases: 4. Sequencing was performed on blood, either unsorted or a sorted T cell fraction (not recorded which). J is TRBJ2-1 and V is TRBV29-1; 7 positions agree with TRBD1. This sequence originates from a male donor with ankylosing spondylitis or in good health (not recorded which). As DNA, the CDR3 is TGCAGCGGCAAGGGGGCATCCTACAATGAGCAGTTCTTC. Amino acids: CSGKGASYNEQFF.